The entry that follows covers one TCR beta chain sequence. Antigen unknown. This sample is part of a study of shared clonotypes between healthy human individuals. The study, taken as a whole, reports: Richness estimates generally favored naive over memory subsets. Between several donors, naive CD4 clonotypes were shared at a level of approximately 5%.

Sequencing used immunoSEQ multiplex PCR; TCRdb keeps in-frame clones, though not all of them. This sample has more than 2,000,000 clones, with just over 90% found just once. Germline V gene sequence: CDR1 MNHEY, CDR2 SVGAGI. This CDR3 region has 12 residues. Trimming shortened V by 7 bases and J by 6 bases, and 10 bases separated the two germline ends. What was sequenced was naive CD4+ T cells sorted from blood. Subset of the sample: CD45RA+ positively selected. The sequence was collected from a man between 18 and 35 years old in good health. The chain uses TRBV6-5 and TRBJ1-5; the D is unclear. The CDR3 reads CASTAVGQPQHF. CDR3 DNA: TGTGCCAGCACCGCCGTAGGTCAGCCCCAGCATTTT.